The clone carrying this T cell receptor (beta chain) was counted many times. Its antigen is unknown. This sample stems from a study of T-cell reconstitution after alpha-beta-depleted transplantation in children. General study results and limits: One year post-transplant, T-cell counts and diversity were largely derived from T cells produced anew. Recipient T cells and thymic progenitors that survived gave rise to the high TCRbeta diversity observed at day 60 in some patients. Roughly two months post-transplant, alpha-beta T cells reportedly originated from several hundred graft clones that had expanded.

Germline loops: CDR1 MNHEY, CDR2 SMNVEV (reference sequence). The CDR3 consists of 14 residues. V dropped 2 bases and J dropped 2 bases, with 10 bases sitting between them. Molecular barcoding with unique molecular identifiers was used for the TCRbeta library. Using its own MiXCR run on the PCR reads, TCRdb lists one record per CDR3 protein. This table has 150,000 to 250,000 distinct CDR3 sequences, around 5.9% appearing once. The TCR was taken from a girl under two years old with combined immunodeficiency, due to receive a stem cell transplant. Sequenced here: PBMCs, sampled before TCRalphabeta/CD19-depleted stem cell transplant. The chain combines TRBV27 with TRBJ2-7; a possible D gene is TRBD1 (6 bases). CDR3 in DNA: TGTGCCAGCAGTTTAGGAGACAGGACCTACGAGCAGTACTTC. Translation: CASSLGDRTYEQYF.